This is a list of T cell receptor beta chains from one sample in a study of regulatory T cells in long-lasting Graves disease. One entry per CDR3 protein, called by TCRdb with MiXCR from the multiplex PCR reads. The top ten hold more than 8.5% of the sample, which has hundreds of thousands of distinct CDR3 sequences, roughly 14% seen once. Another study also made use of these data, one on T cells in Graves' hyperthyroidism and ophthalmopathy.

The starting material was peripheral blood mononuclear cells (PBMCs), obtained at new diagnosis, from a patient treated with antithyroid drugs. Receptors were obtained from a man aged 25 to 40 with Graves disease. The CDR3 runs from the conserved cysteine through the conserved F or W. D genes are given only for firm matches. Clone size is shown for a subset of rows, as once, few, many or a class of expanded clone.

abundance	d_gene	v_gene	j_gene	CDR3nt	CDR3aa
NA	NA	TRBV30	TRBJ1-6	TGTGCCTGGAGTGGGGTTAGCTTGACACCCCTCCACTTT	CAWSGVSLTPLHF
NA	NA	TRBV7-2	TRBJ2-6	TGTGCCAGCAGCTTATTGCCATTACCGGTTACAAGCTCTGGGGCCAACGTCCTGACTTTC	CASSLLPLPVTSSGANVLTF
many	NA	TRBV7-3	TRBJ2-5	TGTGCCAGCAGCCCCACTAGCCAAGAGACCCAGTACTTC	CASSPTSQETQYF
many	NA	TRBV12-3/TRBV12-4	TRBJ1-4	TGTGCCAGCAGTTTCCCCAGCGGCGCGGGTGCTAATGAAAAACTGTTTTTT	CASSFPSGAGANEKLFF
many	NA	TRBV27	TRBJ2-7	TGTGCCAGCAGTTTATCAAGCCGGGCGGGCTACGAGCAGTACTTC	CASSLSSRAGYEQYF
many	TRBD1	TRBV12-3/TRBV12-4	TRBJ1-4	TGTGCCAGCAGCCGCAGAGGGGGCTGGGGTGAAAAACTGTTTTTT	CASSRRGGWGEKLFF
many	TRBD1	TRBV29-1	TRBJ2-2	TGCAGCGCCAAGACAGGGGGGGCGAACACCGGGGAGCTGTTTTTT	CSAKTGGANTGELFF
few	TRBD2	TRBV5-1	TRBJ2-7	TGCGCCAGCAGCTCTAGCGGGAGTGCGTCCTACGAGCAGTACTTC	CASSSSGSASYEQYF
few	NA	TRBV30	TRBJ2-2	TGTGCCTTATCCGGCGGGCCGAACACCGGGGAGCTGTTTTTT	CALSGGPNTGELFF
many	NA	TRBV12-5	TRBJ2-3	TGTGCTAGTGGTGCCAACTCACGACTTGGGACAGATACGCAGTATTTT	CASGANSRLGTDTQYF
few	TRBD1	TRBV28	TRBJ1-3	TGTGCCAGCCACAGGGGGGCTGGAAACACCATATATTTT	CASHRGAGNTIYF
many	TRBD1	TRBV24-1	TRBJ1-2	TGTGCCACCAGTGACGCTAACCCGGGACAGTCCTATCTTGGCTACACCTTC	CATSDANPGQSYLGYTF
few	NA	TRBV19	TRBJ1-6	TGTGCCAGTAGCCTAGGCCGGGCCAGGGTGAATTCACCCCTCCACTTT	CASSLGRARVNSPLHF
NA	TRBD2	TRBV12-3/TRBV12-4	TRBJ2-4	TGTGCCAGCAGTCTAGGACTAGCTCCGATAAGGGGCGCCAAAAACATTCAGTACTTC	CASSLGLAPIRGAKNIQYF
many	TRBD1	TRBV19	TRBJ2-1	TGTGCCAGTAGTGACCGGGACAGGAGTCACAATGAGCAGTTCTTC	CASSDRDRSHNEQFF
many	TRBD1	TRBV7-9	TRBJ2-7	TGTGCCAGCAGTTCAACCCCCGGGACAGGGGGCTACGAGCAGTACTTC	CASSSTPGTGGYEQYF
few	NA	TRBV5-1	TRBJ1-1	TGCGCCAGCAGCTTGGACGGGCGGGGGCCGAACACTGAAGCTTTCTTT	CASSLDGRGPNTEAFF
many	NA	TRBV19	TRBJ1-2	TGTGCCAGCAGCACAGGGTATGGCTACACCTTC	CASSTGYGYTF
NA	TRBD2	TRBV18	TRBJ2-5	TGTGCCAGCTCACCGATCGGACTAGCGGGCCACCTGACAGAGACCCAGTACTTC	CASSPIGLAGHLTETQYF
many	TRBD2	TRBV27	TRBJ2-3	TGTGCCAGCAGTTTAGCGGGAGATCCTCGGACCACAGATACGCAGTATTTT	CASSLAGDPRTTDTQYF
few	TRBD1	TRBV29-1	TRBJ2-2	TGCAGCGTTGACAGGGGGCACACCGGGGAGCTGTTTTTT	CSVDRGHTGELFF
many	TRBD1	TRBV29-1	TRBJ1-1	TGCAGCTTTCGACAGGGAACAAGCACTGAAGCTTTCTTT	CSFRQGTSTEAFF
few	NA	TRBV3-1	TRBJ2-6	TGTGCCAGCAGCCGGGGAATGGCTGGGGCCAACGTCCTGACTTTC	CASSRGMAGANVLTF
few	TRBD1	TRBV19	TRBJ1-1	TGTGCCAGTAGCAGCATCGGGGAGGGACAGGGAGACACTGAAGCTTTCTTT	CASSSIGEGQGDTEAFF
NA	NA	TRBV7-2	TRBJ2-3	TGTGTCAGCAGCTTAGGAGGGATAGATACGCAGTATTTT	CVSSLGGIDTQYF
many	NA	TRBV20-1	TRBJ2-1	TGCAGTGCTAGAGATTGGGGGGGCGCCCCCAATGAGCAGTTCTTC	CSARDWGGAPNEQFF
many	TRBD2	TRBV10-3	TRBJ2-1	TGTGCCACCAACGGGAGGGACTACAATGAGCAGTTCTTC	CATNGRDYNEQFF
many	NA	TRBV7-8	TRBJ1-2	TGTGCCAGCAGCTCCCGGGCCGGGGACTATGGCTACACCTTC	CASSSRAGDYGYTF
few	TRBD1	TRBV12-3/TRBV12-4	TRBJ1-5	TGTGCCAGCAGTTCTCTTGGGACAGGGCTCAATCAGCCCCAGCATTTT	CASSSLGTGLNQPQHF
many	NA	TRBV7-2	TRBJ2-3	TGTGCCAGCAGCTTAGGGACCAATCGAAACACAGATACGCAGTATTTT	CASSLGTNRNTDTQYF
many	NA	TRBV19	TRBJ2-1	TGTGCCAGTGAGGATAGCCTCTACAATGAGCAGTTCTTC	CASEDSLYNEQFF
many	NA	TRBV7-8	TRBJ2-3	TGTGCCAGCAGCCCACGGGACGTCACAGATACGCAGTATTTT	CASSPRDVTDTQYF
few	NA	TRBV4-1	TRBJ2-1	TGCGCCAGCAGCCACCTCGCGACTAGTCTACTAAAGGAGCAGTTCTTC	CASSHLATSLLKEQFF
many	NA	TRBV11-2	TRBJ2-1	TGTGCCAGCAGCTTTCCTGGGACGAGGGGATACGATGAGCAGTTCTTC	CASSFPGTRGYDEQFF
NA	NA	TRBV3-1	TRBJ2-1	TGTGCCAGCAGCAACAACTACAATGAGCAGTTCTTC	CASSNNYNEQFF
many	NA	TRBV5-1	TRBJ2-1	TGCGCCAGCAGCTTGGGCAGGGAAACTAACAATGAGCAGTTCTTC	CASSLGRETNNEQFF
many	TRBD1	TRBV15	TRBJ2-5	TGTGCCACCAGCTGGCAGGGGGCGGCTCAAGAGACCCAGTACTTC	CATSWQGAAQETQYF
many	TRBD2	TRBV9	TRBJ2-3	TGTGCCAGCAGCCCCGGACTAGCGGTAGGGGATACGCAGTATTTT	CASSPGLAVGDTQYF
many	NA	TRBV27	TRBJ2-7	TGTGCCAGCAGTCTGACAGGATTGTTGCACGAGCAGTACTTC	CASSLTGLLHEQYF
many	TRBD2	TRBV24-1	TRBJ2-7	TGTGCCACCAGTGATCGACTAGCGGGAGTATCCGAGCAGTACTTC	CATSDRLAGVSEQYF
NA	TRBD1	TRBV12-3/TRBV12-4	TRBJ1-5	TGTGCCAGCACTTGGACAGGGATGCCGGGAGGGCCCCAGCATTTT	CASTWTGMPGGPQHF
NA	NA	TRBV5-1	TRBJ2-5	TGCGCCAGCAGCTTGGCCGCGAGTCTGCACAGTAAAGAGACCCAGTACTTC	CASSLAASLHSKETQYF
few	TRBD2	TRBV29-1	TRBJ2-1	TGCAGCGTCGCCGACAGGAACGGACTAGCGGGTTCAGAGCAGTTCTTC	CSVADRNGLAGSEQFF
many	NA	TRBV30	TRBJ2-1	TGTGCCTGGAGCCACTACAATGAGCAGTTCTTC	CAWSHYNEQFF
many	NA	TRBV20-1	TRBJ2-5	TGCAGTGCTAGTGGGGGGACCAACCAAGAGACCCAGTACTTC	CSASGGTNQETQYF
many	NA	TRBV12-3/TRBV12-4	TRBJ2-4	TGTGCCAGCAGTTTTCAGGGCAAAAACATTCAGTACTTC	CASSFQGKNIQYF
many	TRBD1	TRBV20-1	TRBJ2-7	TGCAGTGCCCCGACCGGGACAGGGCTCGACGAGCAGTACTTC	CSAPTGTGLDEQYF
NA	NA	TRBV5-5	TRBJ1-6	TGTGCCAGCAGCTTGGTGGGGGGGGCTAATTCACCCCTCCACTTT	CASSLVGGANSPLHF
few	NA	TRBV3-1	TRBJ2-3	TGTGCCAGCAGCCATAACAGCGGACACAGAAATACGCAGTATTTT	CASSHNSGHRNTQYF
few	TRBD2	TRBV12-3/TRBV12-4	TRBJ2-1	TGTGCCAGCAGTTTCCCGGGACTAGCGTCTCCCTGGGAGTTCTTC	CASSFPGLASPWEFF
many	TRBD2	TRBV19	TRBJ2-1	TGTGCCAGTAGCCTACTGGGACTAGTATCCTCCGATGAGCAGTTCTTC	CASSLLGLVSSDEQFF